A selection of T cell receptor beta chains follows, all from one sample in a study of cytomegalovirus exposure and HLA in healthy donors. The repertoire was sequenced with immunoSEQ multiplex PCR; TCRdb's copy has only in-frame clones and lacks some. The repertoire holds about 180,000 clones, about three quarters seen once, with 1.5% to 2% in the top ten. Material: PBMCs. These TCRs come from a young man in good health and CMV-seronegative. The CDR3 runs from the conserved cysteine through the conserved F or W. The D gene is left open where the match is weak.

J: TRBJ2-7; D: NA; V: TRBV6-1; CDR3: CASSLRQGVDEQYF; DNA: TGTGCCAGCAGTCTGAGGCAGGGCGTGGACGAGCAGTACTTC
J: TRBJ2-7; D: NA; V: TRBV6-1; CDR3: CASSEAAGTPSYEQYF; DNA: TGTGCCAGCAGTGAAGCCGCCGGGACACCCTCCTACGAGCAGTACTTC
J: TRBJ1-2; D: TRBD1; V: TRBV2; CDR3: CASAAGGANYGYTF; DNA: TGTGCCAGCGCCGCAGGGGGAGCTAACTATGGCTACACCTTC
J: TRBJ2-3; D: TRBD2; V: TRBV27; CDR3: CASSFQTSGTDTQYF; DNA: TGTGCCAGCAGTTTCCAGACTAGCGGCACAGATACGCAGTATTTT
J: TRBJ1-2; D: NA; V: TRBV7-9; CDR3: CASSALGGKDGYTF; DNA: TGTGCCAGCAGCGCCTTGGGGGGTAAGGATGGCTACACCTTC
J: TRBJ2-7; D: NA; V: TRBV27; CDR3: CASSFSPPFEQYF; DNA: TGTGCCAGCAGTTTTTCCCCCCCGTTCGAGCAGTACTTC
J: TRBJ2-2; D: NA; V: TRBV30; CDR3: CAWSLQGMNTGELFF; DNA: TGTGCCTGGAGTCTACAGGGTATGAACACCGGGGAGCTGTTTTTT
J: TRBJ2-3; D: NA; V: TRBV7-2; CDR3: CASSLTGTTDTQYF; DNA: TGTGCCAGCAGCTTAACGGGAACTACAGATACGCAGTATTTT
J: TRBJ2-5; D: NA; V: TRBV5-1; CDR3: CASSLGQGTQETQYF; DNA: TGCGCCAGCAGCTTGGGGCAGGGTACCCAAGAGACCCAGTACTTC
J: TRBJ2-1; D: NA; V: TRBV11-3; CDR3: CASSLVANEQFF; DNA: TGTGCCAGCAGCTTAGTAGCCAATGAGCAGTTCTTC
J: TRBJ2-7; D: TRBD1; V: TRBV5-4; CDR3: CASSLGGTGRNEQYF; DNA: TGTGCCAGCAGCTTGGGGGGGACAGGGAGGAACGAGCAGTACTTC
J: TRBJ2-5; D: TRBD1; V: TRBV10-1; CDR3: CASPHSYRGETQYF; DNA: TGCGCCAGCCCGCACTCCTACAGGGGGGAGACCCAGTACTTC
J: TRBJ2-7; D: TRBD2; V: TRBV27; CDR3: CASSPIPLAGVSSYEQYF; DNA: TGTGCCAGCAGTCCGATCCCACTAGCGGGGGTTAGCTCCTACGAGCAGTACTTC
J: TRBJ2-1; D: TRBD2; V: TRBV11-2; CDR3: CASSSGLAAPYNEQFF; DNA: TGTGCCAGCAGCTCGGGACTAGCGGCACCCTACAATGAGCAGTTCTTC
J: TRBJ1-2; D: TRBD1; V: TRBV9; CDR3: CASSRPGQGYGYTF; DNA: TGTGCCAGCAGCAGACCGGGACAGGGCTATGGCTACACCTTC
J: TRBJ2-1; D: TRBD2; V: TRBV5-1; CDR3: CASSLRLAGGPLNEQFF; DNA: TGCGCCAGCAGCCTCAGACTAGCGGGGGGTCCTCTCAATGAGCAGTTCTTC
J: TRBJ2-3; D: TRBD2; V: TRBV7-9; CDR3: CSSSLRLAEVPDTQYF; DNA: TGTTCCAGCAGCTTAAGGCTAGCGGAGGTCCCAGATACGCAGTATTTT
J: TRBJ2-5; D: TRBD2; V: TRBV2; CDR3: CASIGGRAETQYF; DNA: TGTGCCAGCATAGGCGGGAGGGCGGAGACCCAGTACTTC
J: TRBJ2-1; D: NA; V: TRBV27; CDR3: CASKLREEISSYNEQFF; DNA: TGTGCCAGCAAGTTGAGAGAGGAGATAAGCTCCTACAATGAGCAGTTCTTC